A single sample gave rise to the 11 T cell receptor beta chains below, sequenced in a study of blood T cell repertoires in COVID-19. Sequencing used immunoSEQ multiplex PCR; TCRdb keeps in-frame clones, though not all of them. The sample has more than 75,000 clones, roughly 90% seen once. Specimen: peripheral blood. Every receptor here comes from a man between 50 and 59 years old with COVID-19, enrolled during active disease.

CDR3: CASSSLPGQGYEQYF. CDR3 bases: TGTGCCAGCAGCTCCCTCCCGGGACAGGGCTACGAGCAGTACTTC. This rearrangement joins TRBV7-3 to TRBJ2-7; 9 bases are a match to TRBD1. V gave up 4 bases and J gave up 3 bases; unmatched junction bases: 7. Germline assignment: CDR1 SGHTA and CDR2 FQGTGA. CDR3 length: 15 residues. Based on the CDR3 plus reference TRBV7-3 and TRBJ2-7, the full variable domain is GAGVSQTPSNKVTEKGKYVELRCDPISGHTALYWYRQSLGQGPEFLIYFQGTGAADDSGLPNDRFFAVRPEGSVSTLKIQRTERGDSAVYLCASSSLPGQGYEQYFGPGTRLTVT.

V is TRBV15 and J is TRBJ1-2; 7 bases map to TRBD1. V gave up 0 bases and J gave up 4 bases; unmatched junction bases: 5. This CDR3 spans 15 amino acids. Germline V lookup: CDR1 LNHNV, CDR2 YYDKDF (reference sequence). Here the CDR3 DNA reads TGTGCCACCAGCAGAGAAGTGACAGGGATCTATGGCTACACCTTC. It encodes CATSREVTGIYGYTF.

The chain recombines TRBV10-1 with TRBJ2-5; TRBD1 agrees at 8 bases. CDR1 is WNHNN and CDR2 is SYGVQD in the germline V gene (reference sequence). Losses at the gene ends were 4 bases for V and 5 bases for J; bases not matched to a gene: 3. CDR3 length equals 13 residues. The CDR3, as DNA: TGCGCCAGCAGTGCAGGGGGCGCGGAGACCCAGTACTTC. Translated, it gives CASSAGGAETQYF.

The chain couples TRBV11-2 to TRBJ2-2; TRBD1 matches 8 bases. The germline gives CDR1 SGHAT, CDR2 FQNNGV. Losses at the gene ends were 3 bases for V and 4 bases for J; bases not matched to a gene: 13. The CDR3 loop spans 18 amino acids. DNA of the CDR3: TGTGCCAGCAGCTTCCCAAGACGGACAGGGTCGGGCACCGGGGAGCTGTTTTTT. Residues: CASSFPRRTGSGTGELFF.

The V and J genes are TRBV6-5 and TRBJ1-2, with D tentatively TRBD1 (6 bases). This CDR3 is 13 amino acids long. CDR1 is MNHEY, CDR2 SVGAGI, per germline. V was shortened by 7 bases and J by 0 bases, with 9 bases between the two germline ends. Here the CDR3 DNA reads TGTGCCAGCATGGGGACATCTAACTATGGCTACACCTTC. Protein sequence: CASMGTSNYGYTF.

This chain uses TRBV7-3 with TRBJ2-2, with D unclear. The V gene's germline CDR1 is SGHTA and CDR2 FQGTGA. V was trimmed by 0 bases and J by 3 bases, leaving 8 bases between them. CDR3 length: 15 amino acids. This CDR3 reads CASSLTRSDTGELFF. Here the CDR3 DNA reads TGTGCCAGCAGCTTAACTAGGAGCGACACCGGGGAGCTGTTTTTT.

The chain links TRBV3-1 (or the pseudogene TRBV3-2) to TRBJ1-5; D is unclear. The CDR3 sequence is 13 residues long. The germline V gene encodes CDR1 LGHDT and CDR2 YNNKEL (reference sequence). Trimming pared 1 base from V and 7 bases from J, leaving 8 bases between. DNA for the CDR3: TGTGCCAGCAGCCAAGTTGAGGGACAGCCCCAGCATTTT. Translation: CASSQVEGQPQHF.

This sequence joins TRBV9 and TRBJ2-1, with 13 positions matching TRBD2. This CDR3 comprises 17 residues. The ends lost 4 bases at V and 0 bases at J; junction bases unmatched: 4. Germline V CDR1 and CDR2: SGDLS, YYNGEE. The CDR3 reads CASSFWTSGSSYNEQFF. Written as DNA, the CDR3 is TGTGCCAGCAGCTTCTGGACTAGCGGGAGCTCCTACAATGAGCAGTTCTTC.

This chain links TRBV5-4 with TRBJ2-7; the D gene is possibly TRBD2 (5 bases). The germline V gene has CDR1 SGHNT and CDR2 YYREEE (reference sequence). V lost 2 bases, J lost 3 bases, and 9 bases lay in between. CDR3 length: 13 amino acids. The CDR3 DNA reads TGTGCCAGCAGCTTTTATGGACTCTACGAGCAGTACTTC. Translated, it gives CASSFYGLYEQYF.

The J gene is TRBJ2-3, the V gene TRBV2; D may be TRBD2 (5 bases). The length of the CDR3 is 14 residues. V lost 3 bases and J lost 5, with 12 bases in between. The germline V gene encodes CDR1 SNHLY and CDR2 FYNNEI. The CDR3 DNA follows: TGTGCCAGCAGTGACAAGCGGCAGATAGATACGCAGTATTTT. Residues: CASSDKRQIDTQYF. The whole variable domain, remainder taken from reference TRBV2 and TRBJ2-3, is EPEVTQTPSHQVTQMGQEVILRCVPISNHLYFYWYRQILGQKVEFLVSFYNNEISEKSEIFDDQFSVERPDGSNFTLKIRSTKLEDSAMYFCASSDKRQIDTQYFGPGTRLTVL.

The chain links TRBV6-6 to TRBJ2-7; 8 positions match TRBD1. J was trimmed by 0 bases and V by 2 bases; bases with no gene match: 3. The CDR3 sequence is 15 residues long. CDR1 MNHNY and CDR2 SVGAGI come from the germline V gene (reference sequence). The CDR3 nucleotides are TGTGCCAGCAGTTACGTCAGGGGGCCCTCCTACGAGCAGTACTTC. This sequence encodes CASSYVRGPSYEQYF.